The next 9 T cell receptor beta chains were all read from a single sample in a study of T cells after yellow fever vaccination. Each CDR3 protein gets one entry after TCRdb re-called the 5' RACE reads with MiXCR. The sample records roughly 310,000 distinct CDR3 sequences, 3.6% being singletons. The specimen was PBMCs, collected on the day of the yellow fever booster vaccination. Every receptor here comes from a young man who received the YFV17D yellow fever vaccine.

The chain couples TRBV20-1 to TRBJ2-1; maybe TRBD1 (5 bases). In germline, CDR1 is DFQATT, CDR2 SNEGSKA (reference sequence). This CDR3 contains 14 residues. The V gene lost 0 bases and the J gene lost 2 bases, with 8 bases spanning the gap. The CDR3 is CSARDRDAYNEQFF. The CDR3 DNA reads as TGCAGTGCTAGAGACAGGGATGCCTACAATGAGCAGTTCTTC.

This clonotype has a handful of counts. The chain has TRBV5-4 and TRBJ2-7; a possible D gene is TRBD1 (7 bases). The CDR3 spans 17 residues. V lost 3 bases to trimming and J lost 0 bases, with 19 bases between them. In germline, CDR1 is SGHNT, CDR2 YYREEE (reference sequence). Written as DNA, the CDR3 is TGTGCCAGCAGCTCCCGGACAGGAGGGGTTAGCTCCTACGAGCAGTACGTC. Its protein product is CASSSRTGGVSSYEQYV.

The CDR3: CASSRYTGGIGNEQFF. The CDR3 bases are TGTGCCAGCAGTCGATATACAGGGGGTATCGGGAATGAGCAGTTCTTC. This chain uses TRBV11-3 with TRBJ2-1; 8 nucleotides match TRBD1. The germline CDR1 and CDR2 sequences are SGHNT and YENEEA. The CDR3 consists of 16 residues. V lost 6 bases to trimming and J lost 7 bases; unmatched junction nucleotides: 14.

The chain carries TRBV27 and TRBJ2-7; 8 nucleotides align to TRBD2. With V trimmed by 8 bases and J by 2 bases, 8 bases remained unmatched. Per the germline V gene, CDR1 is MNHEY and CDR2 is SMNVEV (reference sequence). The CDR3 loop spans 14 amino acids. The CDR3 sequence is CASVRYGGAYEQYF. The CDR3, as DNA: TGTGCCAGCGTTCGCTACGGGGGGGCCTACGAGCAGTACTTC.

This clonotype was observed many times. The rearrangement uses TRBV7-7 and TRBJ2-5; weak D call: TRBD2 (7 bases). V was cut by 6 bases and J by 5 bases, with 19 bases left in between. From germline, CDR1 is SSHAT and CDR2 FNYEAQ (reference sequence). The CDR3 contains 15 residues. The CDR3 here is CASRLGGGTWETQYF. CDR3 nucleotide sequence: TGTGCCAGCAGATTGGGAGGGGGAACCTGGGAGACCCAGTACTTC.

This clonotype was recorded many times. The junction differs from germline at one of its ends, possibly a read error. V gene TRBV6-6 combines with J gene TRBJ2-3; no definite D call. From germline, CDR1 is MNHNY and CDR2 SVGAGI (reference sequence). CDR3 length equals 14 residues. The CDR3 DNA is TGTGCCAGCAGTTACTCGCTCCGGTCTGACACGCAGTGTTTT. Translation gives CASSYSLRSDTQCF.

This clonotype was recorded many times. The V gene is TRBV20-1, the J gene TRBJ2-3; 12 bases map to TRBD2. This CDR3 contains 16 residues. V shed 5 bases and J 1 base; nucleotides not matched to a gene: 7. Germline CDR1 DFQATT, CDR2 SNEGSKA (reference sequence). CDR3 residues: CSASLPSGGGTDTQYF. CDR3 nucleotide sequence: TGCAGTGCTTCCCTCCCTAGCGGGGGGGGCACAGATACGCAGTATTTT.

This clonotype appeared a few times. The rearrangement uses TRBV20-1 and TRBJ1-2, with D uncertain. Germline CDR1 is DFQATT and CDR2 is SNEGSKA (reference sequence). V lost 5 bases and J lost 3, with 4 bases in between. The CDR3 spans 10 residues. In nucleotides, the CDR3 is TGCAGTGCTGCCTACTATGGCTACACCTTC. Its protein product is CSAAYYGYTF.

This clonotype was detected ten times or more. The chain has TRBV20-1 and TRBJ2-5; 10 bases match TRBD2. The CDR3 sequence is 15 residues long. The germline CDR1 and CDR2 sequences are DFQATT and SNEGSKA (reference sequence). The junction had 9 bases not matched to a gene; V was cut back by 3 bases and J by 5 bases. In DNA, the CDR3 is TGCAGTGCTAGTCATAGCGGGGGGACCGGGGAGACCCAGTACTTC. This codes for CSASHSGGTGETQYF.